The 14 T cell receptor beta chains below come from one sample, sequenced in a study of a mutant IDH1 vaccine in newly diagnosed glioma (dated by TCRdb to about 2021). In light of the paper, this sample's time point label describes: week 11, during vaccination. Every vaccine dose consisted of 300 ug of a 20-mer mutant IDH1 peptide in Montanide, administered subcutaneously together with topical imiquimod. Receptor libraries were prepared by the immunoSEQ multiplex PCR assay. In its TCRdb copy, this immuneACCESS table keeps in-frame sequences only and misses some clones. Where compared with another copy, unresolved V genes explain less than half of these, and the others have no known cause. The sample profile shows about 120,000 clones; roughly 90% of them were found once. Around 0.6% of the sample comes from the top ten. Their antigens remain unidentified. The material sequenced was PBMCs, taken from a glioma patient whose treatment included an IDH1 peptide vaccine. Receptor source: a woman between 50 and 59 years old with glioma.

J is TRBJ1-4 and V is TRBV19, with unresolved D. The CDR3 is made up of 15 amino acids. Trimming shortened V by 9 bases and J by 0 bases, and 14 bases separated the two germline ends. The germline CDR1 and CDR2 sequences are LNHDA and SQIVND (reference sequence). As DNA, the CDR3 is TGTGCCAGCGATATGGTAGGGTCAACTAATGAAAAACTGTTTTTT. Residues: CASDMVGSTNEKLFF.

The chain couples TRBV9 to TRBJ2-1, with D tentatively TRBD1 or TRBD2 (5 bases each). Germline V CDR1 and CDR2: SGDLS, YYNGEE. Trimming stripped 2 bases from V and 8 bases from J, with 17 bases between. This CDR3 comprises 15 residues. CDR3 DNA sequence: TGTGCCAGCAGCGTGTCGGGACGACCCTTGGATGAGCAGTTCTTC. Its protein product is CASSVSGRPLDEQFF.

The genes are TRBV28 and TRBJ1-2; D uncertain. Germline CDR1 and CDR2: MDHEN and SYDVKM. CDR3 length: 13 amino acids. Trimming removed 3 bases from V and 8 bases from J, with 13 bases in between. This chain's CDR3 is CASSFSQLRGYTF. CDR3 sequence (DNA): TGTGCCAGCAGTTTCTCGCAGTTAAGGGGCTACACCTTC.

The chain carries TRBV9 and TRBJ2-2; D uncertain. This CDR3 contains 12 residues. V was shortened by 3 bases and J by 4 bases, with 4 bases between the two germline ends. The germline gives CDR1 SGDLS, CDR2 YYNGEE. The CDR3 is CASSGSTGELFF. CDR3 nucleotides: TGTGCCAGCAGCGGGTCCACCGGGGAGCTGTTTTTT.

As for this clone: Mismatch with germline at one junction end may stem from a read error. This chain uses TRBV7-7 with TRBJ2-5; D not certain. The CDR3 is 13 amino acids. The germline V gene has CDR1 SSHAT and CDR2 FNYEAQ (reference sequence). The CDR3 DNA reads as TGTGCTAGCAGCTTAACCTGGCAAGAGACCCAGTACTTC. This codes for CASSLTWQETQYF.

V is TRBV14 and J is TRBJ2-7, with 10 bases lining up with TRBD1. CDR3 length: 16 residues. Looked up from germline, CDR1 is SGHDN and CDR2 is FVKESK. Trimming at V came to 4 bases and at J to 2 bases, leaving 8 bases not matched to a gene. CDR3 bases: TGTGCCAGCAGCCCCCCTCGACAGGGGGCTCCCTACGAGCAGTACTTC. Translation gives CASSPPRQGAPYEQYF.

V gene TRBV2 combines with J gene TRBJ2-1, with 7 bases lining up with TRBD1. J was trimmed by 8 bases and V by 5 bases; bases with no gene match: 12. The CDR3 length is 15 residues. Germline CDR1 reads SNHLY; CDR2 reads FYNNEI. CDR3 coding DNA: TGTGCCAGCAGTCCGGGACAGAAAGCTGGGGATGAGCAGTTCTTC. Translated: CASSPGQKAGDEQFF.

The J gene is TRBJ2-7, the V gene TRBV7-9, with 8 bases fitting TRBD2. Germline assignment: CDR1 SEHNR and CDR2 FQNEAQ (reference sequence). The V and J ends lost 4 bases and 3 bases, in that order; junction bases with no gene match: 8. CDR3 size: 15 residues. As DNA, the CDR3 is TGTGCCAGCAGCTCCCAGCGGGAGAGGGACTACGAGCAGTACTTC. This gives the protein CASSSQRERDYEQYF.

The chain has TRBV18 and TRBJ2-2, with TRBD1 matching over 7 bases. V was pared by 6 bases and J by 2 bases, with 6 bases of the junction left unmatched. The CDR3 sequence is 15 residues long. In germline, CDR1 is KGHSH, CDR2 LQKENI. CDR3 nucleotide sequence: TGTGCCAGCTCGTGGGACAGAAAAAACACCGGGGAGCTGTTTTTT. This encodes CASSWDRKNTGELFF.

V and J are TRBV5-5 and TRBJ1-4; 8 bases agree with TRBD1. The V segment lost 4 bases and the J segment 4 bases; nucleotides outside the gene matches: 9. The V gene's germline CDR1 is SGHKS and CDR2 YYEKEE (reference sequence). This CDR3 has 16 amino acids. CDR3 coding DNA: TGTGCCAGCAGCCCTCTATCAGGACAGGGTAATGAAAAACTGTTTTTT. Translation gives CASSPLSGQGNEKLFF.

V usage is TRBV27 and J usage is TRBJ2-5, with TRBD2 identical over 9 bases. V trimming: 2 bases; J trimming: 5 bases; junction bases outside the gene matches: 9. The CDR3 has 16 residues. Germline V gene lookup returns CDR1 MNHEY and CDR2 SMNVEV (reference sequence). CDR3 amino acids: CASSLAREGRGETQYF. The CDR3 nucleotides are TGTGCCAGCAGTTTAGCGCGGGAGGGCCGGGGGGAGACCCAGTACTTC.

This chain connects TRBV5-6 to TRBJ1-1; TRBD1 is a possible D gene (5 bases). Germline values: CDR1 SGHDT, CDR2 YYEEEE. Trimming removed 3 bases at V and 8 bases at J, with 14 bases between. The CDR3 loop spans 13 amino acids. The chain's CDR3 is CASSWDAGGEAFF. The DNA of the CDR3 is TGTGCCAGCAGCTGGGACGCGGGAGGGGAAGCTTTCTTT. Supplemented by reference TRBV5-6 and TRBJ1-1, the full variable domain reads DAGVTQSPTHLIKTRGQQVTLRCSPKSGHDTVSWYQQALGQGPQFIFQYYEEEERQRGNFPDRFSGHQFPNYSSELNVNALLLGDSALYLCASSWDAGGEAFFGQGTRLTVV.

This chain uses TRBV2 with TRBJ2-1; 12 bases agree with TRBD2. Germline V gene data show CDR1 as SNHLY and CDR2 as FYNNEI. The CDR3 covers 13 residues. Losses at the gene ends were 7 bases for V and 7 bases for J; bases not matched to a gene: 2. The DNA of the CDR3 is TGTGCCAGCACCGGACTAGCGGGAAATGAGCAGTTCTTC. The encoded protein is CASTGLAGNEQFF.

J is TRBJ1-4 and V is TRBV18; D not certain. The germline V and J ends were trimmed by 1 base and 2 bases, with 11 bases remaining between them. CDR3 size: 16 residues. Germline loops: CDR1 KGHSH, CDR2 LQKENI. CDR3 sequence (DNA): TGTGCCAGCTCACCACTCAGACAAAGTACTAATGAAAAACTGTTTTTT. Translation gives CASSPLRQSTNEKLFF.